This TCR beta chain emerged from a study of blood T cell repertoires in COVID-19. Background on the study: Samples of COVID-19 (acute and convalescent) were obtained from the United States, Italy and Spain.

The table came from immunoSEQ multiplex PCR; TCRdb's copy has only in-frame clones and leaves some out. The repertoire holds some 9,200 clones, with 80% as singletons. V lost 1 base, J lost 2 bases, and 5 bases lay in between. This CDR3 has 13 amino acids. Germline assignment: CDR1 MDHEN and CDR2 SYDVKM. This receptor was obtained from a man between 65 and 80 years old with active COVID-19. The chain combines TRBV28 with TRBJ1-2; no definite D call. Sequencing was done on a sample of peripheral blood. This CDR3 reads CASSLSQNYGYTF. CDR3 in DNA: TGTGCCAGCAGTTTATCACAGAACTATGGCTACACCTTC.